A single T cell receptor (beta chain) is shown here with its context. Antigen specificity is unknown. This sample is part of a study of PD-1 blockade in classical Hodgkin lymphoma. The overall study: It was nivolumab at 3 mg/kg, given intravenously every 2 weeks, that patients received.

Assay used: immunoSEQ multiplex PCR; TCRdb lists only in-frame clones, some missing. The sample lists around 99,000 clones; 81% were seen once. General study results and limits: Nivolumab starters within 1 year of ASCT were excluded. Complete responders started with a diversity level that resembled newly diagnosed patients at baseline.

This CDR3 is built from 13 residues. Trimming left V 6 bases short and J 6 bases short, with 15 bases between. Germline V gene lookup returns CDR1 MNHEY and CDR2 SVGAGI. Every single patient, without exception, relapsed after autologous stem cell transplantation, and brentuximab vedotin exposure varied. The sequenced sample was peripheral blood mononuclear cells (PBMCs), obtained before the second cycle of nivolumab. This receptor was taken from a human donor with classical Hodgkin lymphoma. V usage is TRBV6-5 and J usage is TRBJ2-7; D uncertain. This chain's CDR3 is CASRRGPSLEQYF. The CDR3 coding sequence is TGTGCCAGCAGACGCGGCCCCTCGCTCGAGCAGTACTTC.